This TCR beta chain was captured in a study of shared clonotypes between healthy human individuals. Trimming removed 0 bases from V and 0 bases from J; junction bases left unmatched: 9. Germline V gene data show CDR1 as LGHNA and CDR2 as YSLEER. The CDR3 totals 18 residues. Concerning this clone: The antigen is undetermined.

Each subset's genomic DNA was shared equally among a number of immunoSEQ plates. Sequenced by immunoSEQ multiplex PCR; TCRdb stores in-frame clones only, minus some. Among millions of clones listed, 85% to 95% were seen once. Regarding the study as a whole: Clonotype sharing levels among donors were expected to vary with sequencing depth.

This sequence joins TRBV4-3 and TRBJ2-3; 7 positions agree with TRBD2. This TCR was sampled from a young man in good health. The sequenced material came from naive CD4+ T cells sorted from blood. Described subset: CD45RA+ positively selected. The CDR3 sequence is CASSQERLGGRSTDTQYF. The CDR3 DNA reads TGCGCCAGCAGCCAAGAGAGACTCGGCGGGAGAAGCACAGATACGCAGTATTTT.